These T cell receptor beta chains were read from a single sample in a study of graft-versus-host responses after intestinal transplantation. These receptors have no identified antigens. Libraries were prepared by immunoSEQ multiplex PCR; TCRdb keeps only in-frame clonotypes and omits some of them. The sample lists about 98,000 clones; less than 90% were seen once. Sequencing used unstimulated CD8+ T cells sorted from spleen or lymph node cells, obtained before intestinal transplant. These receptors came from a human donor who received an intestinal transplant. Both conserved end residues are part of each CDR3. Fields, in order: clone size, V gene, D gene, J gene, CDR3 DNA, CDR3 protein. A D gene is named only where the DNA matches it firmly. Some rows have no size entry. The others give once, few or many, or a class for an expanded clone.

clone size: -; V gene: TRBV29-1; D gene: -; J gene: TRBJ2-2; CDR3 DNA: TGCAGCGTTGAAGCAGGGGATAACACCGGGGAGCTGTTTTTT; CDR3 protein: CSVEAGDNTGELFF
clone size: -; V gene: TRBV7-7; D gene: TRBD2; J gene: TRBJ2-1; CDR3 DNA: TGTGCTAGCAGCAAGACTAGCGGGGTTTCCTACAATGAGCAGTTCTTC; CDR3 protein: CASSKTSGVSYNEQFF
clone size: -; V gene: TRBV6-1; D gene: -; J gene: TRBJ1-2; CDR3 DNA: TGTGCCAGCAGTTCAGGGAGAGGGTTCTATGGCTACACCTTC; CDR3 protein: CASSSGRGFYGYTF
clone size: -; V gene: TRBV15; D gene: TRBD1; J gene: TRBJ1-4; CDR3 DNA: TGTGCCACCCATACCGGGACAGGCCATGAAAAACTGTTTTTT; CDR3 protein: CATHTGTGHEKLFF
clone size: -; V gene: TRBV7-9; D gene: -; J gene: TRBJ2-7; CDR3 DNA: TGTGCCAGCAGCTTGACGGATCACTACGAGCAGTACTTC; CDR3 protein: CASSLTDHYEQYF
clone size: -; V gene: TRBV6-6; D gene: TRBD2; J gene: TRBJ2-2; CDR3 DNA: TGTGCCAGCACTACAGGACTAGTTGCCACCGGGGAGCTGTTTTTT; CDR3 protein: CASTTGLVATGELFF
clone size: -; V gene: TRBV6-1; D gene: TRBD1; J gene: TRBJ2-7; CDR3 DNA: TGTGCCAGCAGTGAAGCCGGGACAGGCTACGAGCAGTACTTC; CDR3 protein: CASSEAGTGYEQYF
clone size: -; V gene: TRBV7-6; D gene: -; J gene: TRBJ2-7; CDR3 DNA: TGTGCCAGCAGCTTAGGGACTACCCATACGGACGAGCAGTACTTC; CDR3 protein: CASSLGTTHTDEQYF
clone size: -; V gene: TRBV30; D gene: TRBD1; J gene: TRBJ2-1; CDR3 DNA: TGTGCCTGGAGTGTATATGGGGGACAGACGGGTTACAATGAGCAGTTCTTC; CDR3 protein: CAWSVYGGQTGYNEQFF
clone size: -; V gene: TRBV11-2; D gene: -; J gene: TRBJ2-3; CDR3 DNA: TGTGCCAGCAGCCCCCAAATAAGGTTCGGACGCACAGATACGCAGTATTTT; CDR3 protein: CASSPQIRFGRTDTQYF
clone size: -; V gene: TRBV7-3; D gene: TRBD2; J gene: TRBJ2-1; CDR3 DNA: TGTGCCAGCAGCTCAGCGGGGGTAACCTACAATGAGCAGTTCTTC; CDR3 protein: CASSSAGVTYNEQFF
clone size: once; V gene: TRBV11-2; D gene: -; J gene: TRBJ1-2; CDR3 DNA: TGTGCCAGCAGCTTAACCTTCAGGGGCTATGGCTACACCTTC; CDR3 protein: CASSLTFRGYGYTF
clone size: -; V gene: TRBV28; D gene: TRBD1; J gene: TRBJ2-5; CDR3 DNA: TGTGCCAGCAGTTTAGGGGACAGGGGCCCTCAAGAGACCCAGTACTTC; CDR3 protein: CASSLGDRGPQETQYF
clone size: -; V gene: TRBV7-3; D gene: -; J gene: TRBJ2-2; CDR3 DNA: TGTGCCAGCAGCTTTACGGGAGACACCGGGGAGCTGTTTTTT; CDR3 protein: CASSFTGDTGELFF
clone size: once; V gene: TRBV6-5; D gene: TRBD2; J gene: TRBJ2-4; CDR3 DNA: TGTGCCAGCAGCCCTAGCGGGGGGGGATCAAACATTCAGTACTTC; CDR3 protein: CASSPSGGGSNIQYF
clone size: once; V gene: TRBV27; D gene: -; J gene: TRBJ2-2; CDR3 DNA: TGTGCCAGCAGACTCACTCTGGGGAACACCGGGGAGCTGTTTTTT; CDR3 protein: CASRLTLGNTGELFF
clone size: -; V gene: TRBV30; D gene: -; J gene: TRBJ1-2; CDR3 DNA: TGTGCCTGGAGTGATTACAGGGCTGGCTACACCTTC; CDR3 protein: CAWSDYRAGYTF
clone size: -; V gene: TRBV6-1; D gene: TRBD2; J gene: TRBJ2-7; CDR3 DNA: TGTGCCAGCAATCTAGCGGGAGGGTACGAGCAGTACTTC; CDR3 protein: CASNLAGGYEQYF
clone size: -; V gene: TRBV5-6; D gene: TRBD1; J gene: TRBJ1-5; CDR3 DNA: TGTGCCAGCAGCTCGTCAGGGGGGGAGAGGGATCAGCCCCAGCATTTT; CDR3 protein: CASSSSGGERDQPQHF
clone size: -; V gene: TRBV5-1; D gene: TRBD2; J gene: TRBJ2-1; CDR3 DNA: TGCGCCAGCAGCCAGGACCACCGGGGGGGCCGGTACAATGAGCAGTTCTTC; CDR3 protein: CASSQDHRGGRYNEQFF
clone size: once; V gene: TRBV15; D gene: -; J gene: TRBJ1-5; CDR3 DNA: TGTGCCACCAGCCTCCACGGGGACGGCAATCAGCCCCAGCATTTT; CDR3 protein: CATSLHGDGNQPQHF
clone size: once; V gene: TRBV2; D gene: -; J gene: TRBJ1-1; CDR3 DNA: TGTGCCACCCTCGCGGGTAGAAGTGGAATTGGCACTGAAGCTTTCTTT; CDR3 protein: CATLAGRSGIGTEAFF
clone size: -; V gene: TRBV6-5; D gene: -; J gene: TRBJ2-5; CDR3 DNA: TGTGCCAGCAGTTACAGGCCTCACGGGGCATTCGAGACCCAGTACTTC; CDR3 protein: CASSYRPHGAFETQYF